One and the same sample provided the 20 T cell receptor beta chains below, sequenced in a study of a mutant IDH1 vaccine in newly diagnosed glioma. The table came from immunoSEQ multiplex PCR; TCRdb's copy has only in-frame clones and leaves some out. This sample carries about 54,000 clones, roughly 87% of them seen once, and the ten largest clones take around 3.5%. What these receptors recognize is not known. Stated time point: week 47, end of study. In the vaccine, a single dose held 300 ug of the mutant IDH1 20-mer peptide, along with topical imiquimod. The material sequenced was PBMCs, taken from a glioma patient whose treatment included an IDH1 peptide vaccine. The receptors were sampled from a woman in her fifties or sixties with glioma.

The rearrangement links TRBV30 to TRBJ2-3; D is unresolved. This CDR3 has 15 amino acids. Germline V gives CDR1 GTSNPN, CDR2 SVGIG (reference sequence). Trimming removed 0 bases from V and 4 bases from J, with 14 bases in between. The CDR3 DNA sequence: TGTGCCTGGAGTGTACCAGGTATCCTCCCAGATACGCAGTATTTT. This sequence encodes CAWSVPGILPDTQYF.

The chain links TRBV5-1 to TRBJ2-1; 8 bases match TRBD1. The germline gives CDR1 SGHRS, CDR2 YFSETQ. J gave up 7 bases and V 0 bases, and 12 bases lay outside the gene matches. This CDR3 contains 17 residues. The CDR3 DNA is TGCGCCAGCAGCTTGGTTTGGACAGGGTGGGTTTGGAATGAGCAGTTCTTC. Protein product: CASSLVWTGWVWNEQFF.

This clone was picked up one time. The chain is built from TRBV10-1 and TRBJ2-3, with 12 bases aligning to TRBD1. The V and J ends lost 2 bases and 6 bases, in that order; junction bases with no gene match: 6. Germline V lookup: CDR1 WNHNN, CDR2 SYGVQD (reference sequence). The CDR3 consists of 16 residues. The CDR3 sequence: CASSELGQGAPDTQYF. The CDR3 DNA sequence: TGCGCCAGCAGTGAGCTGGGACAGGGGGCGCCGGATACGCAGTATTTT.

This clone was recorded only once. The CDR3 bases are TGTGCCAGCAGCTACAGGGATCTGCCTAATGAAAAACTGTTTTTT. Translating it yields CASSYRDLPNEKLFF. V usage is TRBV9 and J usage is TRBJ1-4, with D tentatively TRBD1 (6 bases). Germline V gene sequence: CDR1 SGDLS, CDR2 YYNGEE. This CDR3 has 15 amino acids. Trimming stripped 4 bases from V and 3 bases from J, with 13 bases between.

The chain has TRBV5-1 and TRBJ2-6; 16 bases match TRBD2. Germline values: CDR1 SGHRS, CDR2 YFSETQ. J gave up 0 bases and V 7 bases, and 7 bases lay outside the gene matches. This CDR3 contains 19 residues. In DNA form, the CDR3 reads TGCGCCAGCTGGAAGGGACTAGCGGGAGGGATCTCTGGGGCCAACGTCCTGACTTTC. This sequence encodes CASWKGLAGGISGANVLTF.

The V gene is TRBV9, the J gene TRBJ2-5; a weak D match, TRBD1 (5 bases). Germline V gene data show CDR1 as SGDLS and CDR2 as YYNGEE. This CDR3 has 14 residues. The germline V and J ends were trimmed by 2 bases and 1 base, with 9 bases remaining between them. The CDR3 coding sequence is TGTGCCAGCAGCGTGTCGACAGTCCAAGAGACCCAGTACTTC. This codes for CASSVSTVQETQYF.

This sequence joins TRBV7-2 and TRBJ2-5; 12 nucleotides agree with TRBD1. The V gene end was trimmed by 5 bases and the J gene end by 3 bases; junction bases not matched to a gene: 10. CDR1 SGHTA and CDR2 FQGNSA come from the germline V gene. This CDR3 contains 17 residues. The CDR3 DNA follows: TGTGCCAGCAGCGCCCGCCGGGACAGGGGGCAGGAAGAGACCCAGTACTTC. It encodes CASSARRDRGQEETQYF.

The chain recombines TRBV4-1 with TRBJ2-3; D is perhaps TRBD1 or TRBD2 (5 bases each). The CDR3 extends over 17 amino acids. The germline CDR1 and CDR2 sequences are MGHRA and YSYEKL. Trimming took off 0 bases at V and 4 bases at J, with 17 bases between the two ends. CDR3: CASSQERGGTRADTQYF. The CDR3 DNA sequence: TGCGCCAGCAGCCAAGAGAGGGGCGGCACTAGGGCAGATACGCAGTATTTT.

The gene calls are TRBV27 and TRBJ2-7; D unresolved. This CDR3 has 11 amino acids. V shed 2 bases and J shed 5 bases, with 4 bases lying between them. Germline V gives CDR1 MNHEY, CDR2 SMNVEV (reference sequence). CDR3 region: CASSLGDEQYF. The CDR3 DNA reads TGTGCCAGCAGTTTAGGAGACGAGCAGTACTTC.

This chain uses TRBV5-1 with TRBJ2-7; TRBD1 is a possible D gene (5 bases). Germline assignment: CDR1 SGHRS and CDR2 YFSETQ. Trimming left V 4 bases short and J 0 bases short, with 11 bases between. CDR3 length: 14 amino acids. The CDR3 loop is CASSPRVSSYEQYF. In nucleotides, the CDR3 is TGCGCCAGCAGCCCCAGGGTGAGCTCCTACGAGCAGTACTTC. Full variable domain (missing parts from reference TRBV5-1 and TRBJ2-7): KAGVTQTPRYLIKTRGQQVTLSCSPISGHRSVSWYQQTPGQGLQFLFEYFSETQRNKGNFPGRFSGRQFSNSRSEMNVSTLELGDSALYLCASSPRVSSYEQYFGPGTRLTVT.

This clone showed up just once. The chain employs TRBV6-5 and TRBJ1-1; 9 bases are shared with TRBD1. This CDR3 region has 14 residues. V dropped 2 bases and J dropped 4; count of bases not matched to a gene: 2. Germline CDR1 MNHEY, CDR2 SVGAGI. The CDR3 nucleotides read TGTGCCAGCAGTTACGGGACAGGGACCACTGAAGCTTTCTTT. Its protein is CASSYGTGTTEAFF.

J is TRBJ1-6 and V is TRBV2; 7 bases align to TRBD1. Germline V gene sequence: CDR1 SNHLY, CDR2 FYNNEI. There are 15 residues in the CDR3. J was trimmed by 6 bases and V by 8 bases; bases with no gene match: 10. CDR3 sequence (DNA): TGTGCCAGCCAAAACAGGGGCGATCGTAATTCACCCCTCCACTTT. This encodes CASQNRGDRNSPLHF.

CDR3 coding DNA: TGCGCCAGCAGCTCCAGTTTGGGCATGAACACTGAAGCTTTCTTT. It translates to CASSSSLGMNTEAFF. The chain uses TRBV5-1 and TRBJ1-1; D unclear. The V and J ends lost 3 bases and 0 bases respectively, with 12 bases between them. There are 15 residues in the CDR3. Germline V gene sequence: CDR1 SGHRS, CDR2 YFSETQ.

The CDR3: CASTSGAGQGILNKNIQYF. For the CDR3, the DNA is TGTGCCAGCACCTCTGGGGCGGGACAGGGAATCTTGAACAAAAACATTCAGTACTTC. The gene calls are TRBV7-9 and TRBJ2-4; 9 bases are shared with TRBD1. The CDR3 is 19 amino acids. The V gene's germline CDR1 is SEHNR and CDR2 FQNEAQ (reference sequence). Germline trimming cut 7 bases from V and 3 bases from J; bases unmatched to any gene: 19.

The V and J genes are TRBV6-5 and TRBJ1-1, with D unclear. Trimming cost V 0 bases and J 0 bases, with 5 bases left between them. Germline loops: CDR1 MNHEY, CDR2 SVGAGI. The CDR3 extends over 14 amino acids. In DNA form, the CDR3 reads TGTGCCAGCAGTTACTCGGGAGTGAACACTGAAGCTTTCTTT. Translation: CASSYSGVNTEAFF.

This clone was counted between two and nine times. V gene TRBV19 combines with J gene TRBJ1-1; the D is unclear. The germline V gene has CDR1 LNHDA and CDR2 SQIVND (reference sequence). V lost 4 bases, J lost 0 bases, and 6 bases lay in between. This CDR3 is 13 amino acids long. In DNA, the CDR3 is TGTGCCAGTAGTAGGATTCTGAACACTGAAGCTTTCTTT. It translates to CASSRILNTEAFF.

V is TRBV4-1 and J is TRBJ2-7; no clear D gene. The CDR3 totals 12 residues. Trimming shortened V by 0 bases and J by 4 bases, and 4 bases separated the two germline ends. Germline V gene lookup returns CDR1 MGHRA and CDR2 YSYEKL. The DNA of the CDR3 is TGCGCCAGCAGCCAAGACGGTTACGAGCAGTACTTC. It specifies CASSQDGYEQYF.

CDR3 sequence: CASSSSGAATDTQYF. CDR3 nucleotide sequence: TGTGCCAGCAGTTCTAGCGGAGCCGCCACAGATACGCAGTATTTT. J is TRBJ2-3 and V is TRBV6-4; TRBD2 agrees at 7 bases. This CDR3 has 15 amino acids. Unmatched junction bases numbered 7, after V lost 5 bases and J lost 2 bases. The germline gives CDR1 MRHNA, CDR2 SNTAGT.

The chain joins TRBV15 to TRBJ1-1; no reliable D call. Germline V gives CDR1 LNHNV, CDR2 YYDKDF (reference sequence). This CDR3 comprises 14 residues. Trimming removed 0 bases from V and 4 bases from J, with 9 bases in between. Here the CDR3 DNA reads TGTGCCACCAGCAGAGATCGGGCTCCCACTGAAGCTTTCTTT. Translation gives CATSRDRAPTEAFF.

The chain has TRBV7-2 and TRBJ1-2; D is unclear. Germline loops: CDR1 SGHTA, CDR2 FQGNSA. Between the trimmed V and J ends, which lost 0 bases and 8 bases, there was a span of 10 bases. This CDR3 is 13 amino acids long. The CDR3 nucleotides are TGTGCCAGCAGCTTAGCGCCGTCCAGAGGCTACACCTTC. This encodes CASSLAPSRGYTF.